This T cell receptor beta chain was documented in a study of blood T cell repertoires in COVID-19. The method was immunoSEQ multiplex PCR; TCRdb's version includes in-frame clones alone and lacks a portion of them. The sample has around 140,000 clones; 80% are singletons. This sequence was found in a man between 70 and 80 years old who had recovered from COVID-19. Sequencing used peripheral blood.

The CDR3, as DNA: TGTGCCAGCAGATCGTACAGGACAGGGAACGAGGGTGGAAACACCATATATTTT. Amino acids: CASRSYRTGNEGGNTIYF. The chain combines TRBV2 with TRBJ1-3, with 8 bases fitting TRBD1. CDR3 length equals 18 residues. CDR1 is SNHLY, CDR2 FYNNEI, per germline. J gave up 3 bases and V 6 bases, and 16 bases lay outside the gene matches.